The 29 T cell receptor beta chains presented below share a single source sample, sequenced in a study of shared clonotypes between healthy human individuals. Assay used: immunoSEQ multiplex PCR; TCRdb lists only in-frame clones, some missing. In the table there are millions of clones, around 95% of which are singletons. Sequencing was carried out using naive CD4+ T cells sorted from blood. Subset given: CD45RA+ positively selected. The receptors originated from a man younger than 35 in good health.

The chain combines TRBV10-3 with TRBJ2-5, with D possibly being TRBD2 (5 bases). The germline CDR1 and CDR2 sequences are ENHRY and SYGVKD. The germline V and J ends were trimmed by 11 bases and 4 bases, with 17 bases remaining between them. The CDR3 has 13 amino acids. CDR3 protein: CAHGDNRGETQYF. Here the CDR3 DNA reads TGTGCCCACGGAGACAACCGGGGAGAGACCCAGTACTTC.

The CDR3 loop is CASSLGPANTEAFF. The CDR3 region has the DNA TGTGCCAGCAGCTTGGGCCCCGCGAACACTGAAGCTTTCTTT. The V gene is TRBV5-8, the J gene TRBJ1-1; D is unresolved. V was trimmed by 0 bases and J by 1 base, leaving 7 bases between them. The CDR3 is 14 residues long. Germline V lookup: CDR1 SGHTS, CDR2 YDEGEE.

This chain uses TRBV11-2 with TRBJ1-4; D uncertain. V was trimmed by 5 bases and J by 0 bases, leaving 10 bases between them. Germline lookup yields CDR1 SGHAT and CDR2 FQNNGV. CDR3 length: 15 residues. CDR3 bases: TGTGCCAGCAGCCCCAAGAAAGCAACTAATGAAAAACTGTTTTTT. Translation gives CASSPKKATNEKLFF. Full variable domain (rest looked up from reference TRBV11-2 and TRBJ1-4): EAGVAQSPRYKIIEKRQSVAFWCNPISGHATLYWYQQILGQGPKLLIQFQNNGVVDDSQLPKDRFSAERLKGVDSTLKIQPAKLEDSAVYLCASSPKKATNEKLFFGSGTQLSVL.

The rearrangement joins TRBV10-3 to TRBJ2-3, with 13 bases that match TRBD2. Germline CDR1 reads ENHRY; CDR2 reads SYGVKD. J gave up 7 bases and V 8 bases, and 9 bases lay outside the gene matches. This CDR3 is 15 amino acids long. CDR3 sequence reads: CAIGTSGGASNTQYF. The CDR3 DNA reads TGTGCCATCGGAACTAGCGGGGGGGCCTCGAATACGCAGTATTTT.

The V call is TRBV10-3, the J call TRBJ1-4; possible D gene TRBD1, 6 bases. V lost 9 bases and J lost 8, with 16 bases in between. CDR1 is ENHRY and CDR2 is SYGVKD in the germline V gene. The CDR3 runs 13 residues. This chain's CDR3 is CAIRGAGLEKLFF. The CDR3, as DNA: TGTGCCATTCGGGGGGCAGGATTAGAAAAACTGTTTTTT.

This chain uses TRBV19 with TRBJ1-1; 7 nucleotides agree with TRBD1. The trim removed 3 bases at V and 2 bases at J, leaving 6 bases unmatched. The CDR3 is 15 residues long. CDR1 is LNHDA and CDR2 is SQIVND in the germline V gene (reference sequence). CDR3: CASSISGTVNTEAFF. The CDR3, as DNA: TGTGCCAGTAGTATTTCGGGGACAGTAAACACTGAAGCTTTCTTT.

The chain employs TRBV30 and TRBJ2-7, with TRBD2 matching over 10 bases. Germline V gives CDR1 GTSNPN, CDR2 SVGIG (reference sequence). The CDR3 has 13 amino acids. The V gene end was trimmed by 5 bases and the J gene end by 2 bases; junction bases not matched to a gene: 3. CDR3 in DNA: TGTGCCTGGCGGACTAGCGGAGCCTACGAGCAGTACTTC. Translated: CAWRTSGAYEQYF.

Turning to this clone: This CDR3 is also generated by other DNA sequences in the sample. CDR3 loop: CASSLAGLPSTDTQYF. The CDR3 nucleotides are TGCGCCAGCAGCTTGGCGGGACTCCCGAGCACAGATACGCAGTATTTT. V and J are TRBV5-1 and TRBJ2-3; D possibly corresponds to TRBD2 (6 bases). V dropped 0 bases and J dropped 0 bases, with 11 bases sitting between them. CDR3 size: 16 residues. Germline CDR1 and CDR2: SGHRS and YFSETQ.

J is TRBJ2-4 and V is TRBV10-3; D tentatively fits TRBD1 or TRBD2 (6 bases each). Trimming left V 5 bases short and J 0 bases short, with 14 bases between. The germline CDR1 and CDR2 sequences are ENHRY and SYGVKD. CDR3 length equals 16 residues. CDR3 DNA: TGTGCCATCAGTCCGGGGGACACGCTAGCCAAAAACATTCAGTACTTC. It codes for CAISPGDTLAKNIQYF.

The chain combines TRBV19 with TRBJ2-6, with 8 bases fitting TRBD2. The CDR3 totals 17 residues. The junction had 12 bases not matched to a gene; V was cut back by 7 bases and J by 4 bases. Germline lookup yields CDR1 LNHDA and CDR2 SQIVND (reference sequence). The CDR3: CASTRGGAPAGANVLTF. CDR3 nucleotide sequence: TGTGCCAGTACCCGGGGGGGCGCACCGGCCGGGGCCAACGTCCTGACTTTC. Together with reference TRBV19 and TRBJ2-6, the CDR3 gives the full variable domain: DGGITQSPKYLFRKEGQNVTLSCEQNLNHDAMYWYRQDPGQGLRLIYYSQIVNDFQKGDIAEGYSVSREKKESFPLTVTSAQKNPTAFYLCASTRGGAPAGANVLTFGAGSRLTVL.

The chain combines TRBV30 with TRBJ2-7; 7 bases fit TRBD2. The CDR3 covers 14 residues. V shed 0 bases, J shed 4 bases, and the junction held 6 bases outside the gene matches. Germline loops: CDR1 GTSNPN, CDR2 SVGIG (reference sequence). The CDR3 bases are TGTGCCTGGAGTGTAGGCGGGAGTATATACGAGCAGTACTTC. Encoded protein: CAWSVGGSIYEQYF.

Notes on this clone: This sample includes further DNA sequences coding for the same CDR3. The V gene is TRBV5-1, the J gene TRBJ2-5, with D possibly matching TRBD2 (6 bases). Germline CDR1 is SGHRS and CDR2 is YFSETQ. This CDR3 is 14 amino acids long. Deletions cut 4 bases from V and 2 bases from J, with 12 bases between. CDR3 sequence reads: CASSPGDSQETQYF. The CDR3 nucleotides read TGCGCCAGCAGCCCGGGGGACTCGCAAGAGACCCAGTACTTC.

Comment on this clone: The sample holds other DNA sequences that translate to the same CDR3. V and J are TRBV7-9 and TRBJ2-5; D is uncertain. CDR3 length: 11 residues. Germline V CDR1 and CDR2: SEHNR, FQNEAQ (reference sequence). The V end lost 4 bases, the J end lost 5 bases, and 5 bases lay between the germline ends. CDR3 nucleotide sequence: TGTGCCAGCAGCTCCTTGGAGACCCAGTACTTC. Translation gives CASSSLETQYF.

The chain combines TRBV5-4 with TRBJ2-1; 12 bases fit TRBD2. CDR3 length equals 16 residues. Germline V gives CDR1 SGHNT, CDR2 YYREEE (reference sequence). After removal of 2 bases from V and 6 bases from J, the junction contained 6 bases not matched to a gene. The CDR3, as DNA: TGTGCCAGCAGCTTACCGGGACTAGCGGGTTCCAATGAGCAGTTCTTC. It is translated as CASSLPGLAGSNEQFF.

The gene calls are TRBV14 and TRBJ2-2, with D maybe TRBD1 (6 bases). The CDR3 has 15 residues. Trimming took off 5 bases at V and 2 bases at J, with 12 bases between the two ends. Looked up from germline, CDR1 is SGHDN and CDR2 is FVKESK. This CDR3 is CASSGTGTNTGELFF. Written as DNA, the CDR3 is TGTGCCAGCAGCGGTACCGGGACAAACACCGGGGAGCTGTTTTTT. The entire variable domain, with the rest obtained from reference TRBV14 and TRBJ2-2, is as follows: EAGVTQFPSHSVIEKGQTVTLRCDPISGHDNLYWYRRVMGKEIKFLLHFVKESKQDESGMPNNRFLAERTGGTYSTLKVQPAELEDSGVYFCASSGTGTNTGELFFGEGSRLTVL.

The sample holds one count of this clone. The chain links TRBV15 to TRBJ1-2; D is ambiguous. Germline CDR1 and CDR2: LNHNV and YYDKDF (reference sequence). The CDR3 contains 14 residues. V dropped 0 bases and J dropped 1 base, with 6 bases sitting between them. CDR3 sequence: CATSRDINNYGYTF. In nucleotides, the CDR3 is TGTGCCACCAGCAGAGATATCAATAACTATGGCTACACCTTC.

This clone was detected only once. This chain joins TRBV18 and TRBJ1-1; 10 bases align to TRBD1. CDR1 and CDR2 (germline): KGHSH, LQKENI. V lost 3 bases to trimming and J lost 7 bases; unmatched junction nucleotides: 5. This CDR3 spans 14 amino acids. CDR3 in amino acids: CASSPTGTGDEAFF. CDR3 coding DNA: TGTGCCAGCTCACCCACCGGGACAGGGGATGAAGCTTTCTTT.

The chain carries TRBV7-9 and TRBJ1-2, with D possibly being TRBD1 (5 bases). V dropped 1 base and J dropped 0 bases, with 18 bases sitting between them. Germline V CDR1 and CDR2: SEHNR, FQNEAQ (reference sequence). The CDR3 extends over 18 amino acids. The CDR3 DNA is TGTGCCAGCAGCTTAGTTTCGGGGCAGATGGGAGCTAACTATGGCTACACCTTC. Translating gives CASSLVSGQMGANYGYTF.

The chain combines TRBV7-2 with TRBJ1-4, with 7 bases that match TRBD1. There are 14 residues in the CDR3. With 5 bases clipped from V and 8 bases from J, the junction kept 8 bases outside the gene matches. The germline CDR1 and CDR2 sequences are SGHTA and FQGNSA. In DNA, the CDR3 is TGTGCCAGCAGCCAGGCAGGGGGTAGGGAAAAACTGTTTTTT. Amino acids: CASSQAGGREKLFF.

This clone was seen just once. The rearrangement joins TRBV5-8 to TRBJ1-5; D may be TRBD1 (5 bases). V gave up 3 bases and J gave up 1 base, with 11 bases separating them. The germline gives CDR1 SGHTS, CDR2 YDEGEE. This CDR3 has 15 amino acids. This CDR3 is CASSWQGGSNQPQHF. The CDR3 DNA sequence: TGTGCCAGCAGCTGGCAGGGAGGAAGCAATCAGCCCCAGCATTTT. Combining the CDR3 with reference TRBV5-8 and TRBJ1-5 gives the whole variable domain EAGVTQSPTHLIKTRGQQATLRCSPISGHTSVYWYQQALGLGLQFLLWYDEGEERNRGNFPPRFSGRQFPNYSSELNVNALELEDSALYLCASSWQGGSNQPQHFGDGTRLSIL.

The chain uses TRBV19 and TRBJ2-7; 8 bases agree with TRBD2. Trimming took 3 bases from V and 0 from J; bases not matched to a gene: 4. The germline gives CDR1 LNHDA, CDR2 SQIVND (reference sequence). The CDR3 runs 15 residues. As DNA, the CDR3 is TGTGCCAGTAGTATTCGCGGGGGGCTCTCCTACGAGCAGTACTTC. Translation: CASSIRGGLSYEQYF.

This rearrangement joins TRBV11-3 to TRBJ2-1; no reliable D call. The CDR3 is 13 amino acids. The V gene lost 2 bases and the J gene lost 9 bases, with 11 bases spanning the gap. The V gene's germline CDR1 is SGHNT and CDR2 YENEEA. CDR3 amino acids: CASSLLGITEQFF. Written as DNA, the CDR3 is TGTGCCAGCAGCTTATTGGGAATAACTGAGCAGTTCTTC.

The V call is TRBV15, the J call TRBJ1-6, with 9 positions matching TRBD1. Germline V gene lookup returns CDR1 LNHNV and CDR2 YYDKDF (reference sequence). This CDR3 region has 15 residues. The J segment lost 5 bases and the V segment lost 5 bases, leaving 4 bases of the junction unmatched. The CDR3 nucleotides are TGTGCCACCAGCCCTAGGACAGGGGATAATTCACCCCTCCACTTT. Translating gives CATSPRTGDNSPLHF.

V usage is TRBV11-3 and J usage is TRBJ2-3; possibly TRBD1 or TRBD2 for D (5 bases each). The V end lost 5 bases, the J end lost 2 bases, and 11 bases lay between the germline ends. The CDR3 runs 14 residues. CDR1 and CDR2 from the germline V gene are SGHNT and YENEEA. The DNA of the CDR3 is TGTGCCAGCAGCACCGGGACCAACACAGATACGCAGTATTTT. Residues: CASSTGTNTDTQYF.

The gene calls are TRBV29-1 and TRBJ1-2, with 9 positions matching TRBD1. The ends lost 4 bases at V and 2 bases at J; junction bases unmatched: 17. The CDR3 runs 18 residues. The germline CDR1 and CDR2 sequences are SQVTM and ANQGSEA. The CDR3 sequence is CSVAHISSRDRVNYGYTF. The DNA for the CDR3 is TGCAGCGTTGCCCACATAAGCTCACGGGACAGGGTAAACTATGGCTACACCTTC.

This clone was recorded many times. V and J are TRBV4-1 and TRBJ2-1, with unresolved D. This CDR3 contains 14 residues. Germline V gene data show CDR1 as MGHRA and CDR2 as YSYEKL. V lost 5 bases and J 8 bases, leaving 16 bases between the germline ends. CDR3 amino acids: CASSIDGPRDEQFF. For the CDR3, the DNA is TGCGCCAGCAGCATAGACGGACCTCGGGATGAGCAGTTCTTC.

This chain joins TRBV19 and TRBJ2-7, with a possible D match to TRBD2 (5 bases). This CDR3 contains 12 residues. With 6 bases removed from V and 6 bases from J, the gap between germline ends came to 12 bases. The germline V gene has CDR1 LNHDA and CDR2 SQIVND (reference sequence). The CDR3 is CASSQTSSEQYF. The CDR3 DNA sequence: TGTGCCAGTAGCCAAACTAGTTCCGAGCAGTACTTC.

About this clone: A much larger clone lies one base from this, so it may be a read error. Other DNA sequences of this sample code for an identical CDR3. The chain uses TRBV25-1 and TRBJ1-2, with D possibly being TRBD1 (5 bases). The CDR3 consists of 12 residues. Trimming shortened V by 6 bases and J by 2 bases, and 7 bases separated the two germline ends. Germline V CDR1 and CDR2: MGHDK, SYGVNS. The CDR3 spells CASSRDNYGYTF. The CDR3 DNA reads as TGTGCCAGCAGCCGGGACAACTATGGCTACACCTTC.

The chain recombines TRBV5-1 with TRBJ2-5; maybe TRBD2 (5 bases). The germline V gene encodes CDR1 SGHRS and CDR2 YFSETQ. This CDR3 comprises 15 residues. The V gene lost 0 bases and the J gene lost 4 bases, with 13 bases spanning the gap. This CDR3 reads CASSLVAEAPETQYF. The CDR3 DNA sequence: TGCGCCAGCAGCTTGGTTGCGGAGGCTCCAGAGACCCAGTACTTC.